These 24 T cell receptor beta chains were all obtained from the same sample, sequenced in a study of blood T cell repertoires in COVID-19. Generated by immunoSEQ multiplex PCR, the TCRdb table keeps only in-frame clones and is missing some. The sample has 200,000 to 250,000 clones, about 85% seen once; the top ten hold over 9.5%. The sample consisted of peripheral blood. These receptors originate from a woman aged 18-29 years who had recovered from COVID-19.

This CDR3 reads CASSGTAELTF. CDR3 bases: TGTGCCAGCAGCGGGACAGCCGAGTTAACCTTC. The rearrangement uses TRBV9 and TRBJ1-2; the D gene is possibly TRBD1 (6 bases). Trimming removed 3 bases from V and 14 bases from J, with 14 bases in between. This CDR3 is built from 11 residues. The V gene's germline CDR1 is SGDLS and CDR2 YYNGEE. The full variable domain, its missing parts supplied by reference TRBV9 and TRBJ1-2, is DSGVTQTPKHLITATGQRVTLRCSPRSGDLSVYWYQQSLDQGLQFLIQYYNGEERAKGNILERFSAQQFPDLHSELNLSSLELGDSALYFCASSGTAELTFGSGTRLTVV.

J is TRBJ1-3 and V is TRBV30, with a weak D call TRBD1 (5 bases). CDR3 length: 13 residues. With 3 bases removed from V and 3 bases from J, the gap between germline ends came to 9 bases. Per the germline V gene, CDR1 is GTSNPN and CDR2 is SVGIG (reference sequence). The CDR3 nucleotides are TGTGCCTGGAGAAGGGGAGGTGGAAACACCATATATTTT. Its protein is CAWRRGGGNTIYF.

The chain recombines TRBV4-2 with TRBJ2-1; no clear D gene. This CDR3 is built from 17 residues. Germline CDR1 LGHNA, CDR2 YNFKEQ. V lost 0 bases to trimming and J lost 4 bases, with 16 bases between them. CDR3 residues: CASSQEGPLTAYNEQFF. The CDR3 DNA reads TGTGCCAGCAGCCAAGAGGGCCCCCTGACCGCATACAATGAGCAGTTCTTC.

The chain has TRBV7-2 and TRBJ2-2, with 12 positions matching TRBD1. The J segment lost 5 bases and the V segment lost 3 bases, leaving 7 bases of the junction unmatched. CDR1 is SGHTA, CDR2 FQGNSA, per germline. This CDR3 spans 17 amino acids. CDR3 DNA: TGTGCCAGCAGCTTCTCCGGGACAGGGGGCTGGACCGGGGAGCTGTTTTTT. It yields the protein CASSFSGTGGWTGELFF.

This chain uses TRBV2 with TRBJ2-3; D might be TRBD1 (6 bases). The length of the CDR3 is 13 residues. The germline V gene has CDR1 SNHLY and CDR2 FYNNEI. Trimming cost V 7 bases and J 4 bases, with 12 bases left between them. The CDR3 bases are TGTGCCAGCAATTTCCAGGGGCCAGATACGCAGTATTTT. It is translated as CASNFQGPDTQYF.

This rearrangement joins TRBV6-2 or TRBV6-3 to TRBJ1-1; D is uncertain. Trimming left V 6 bases short and J 1 base short, with 9 bases between. CDR3 size: 13 residues. Germline CDR1 reads MNHEY; CDR2 reads SVGEGT. The DNA for the CDR3 is TGTGCCAGCAGCCTCCGACAGAACACTGAAGCTTTCTTT. Translated: CASSLRQNTEAFF.

This chain joins TRBV5-1 and TRBJ2-3; D ambiguous. Germline lookup yields CDR1 SGHRS and CDR2 YFSETQ. The CDR3 is made up of 13 amino acids. V shed 3 bases and J shed 3 bases, with 8 bases lying between them. The CDR3 reads CASSSKETDTQYF. The DNA of the CDR3 is TGCGCCAGCAGCTCTAAAGAGACAGATACGCAGTATTTT.

This sequence joins TRBV29-1 and TRBJ2-7; maybe TRBD2 (5 bases). The CDR3 runs 13 residues. Trimming removed 4 bases at V and 6 bases at J, with 16 bases between. Per germline, CDR1 SQVTM and CDR2 ANQGSEA. The CDR3 protein is CSVVDARGPEQYF. DNA of the CDR3: TGCAGCGTTGTAGACGCCCGAGGGCCCGAGCAGTACTTC.

This clone occurred once. The V and J genes are TRBV9 and TRBJ2-2; possible D gene TRBD1, 5 bases. CDR1 and CDR2 (germline): SGDLS, YYNGEE. V was shortened by 0 bases and J by 0 bases, with 9 bases between the two germline ends. The length of the CDR3 is 16 residues. CDR3 sequence: CASSVEGRANTGELFF. In nucleotides, the CDR3 is TGTGCCAGCAGCGTAGAGGGGCGTGCGAACACCGGGGAGCTGTTTTTT.

The chain joins TRBV6-5 to TRBJ2-7; the D is unclear. The ends were cut back, 6 bases at V and 3 bases at J, with 3 bases in the middle. CDR1 and CDR2 (germline): MNHEY, SVGAGI. The CDR3 has 10 residues. The CDR3 loop reads CASSGYEQYF. CDR3 in DNA: TGTGCCAGCAGCGGCTACGAGCAGTACTTC.

V and J are TRBV12-3 or TRBV12-4 and TRBJ1-1; D gene ambiguous. The CDR3 length is 12 residues. V lost 6 bases, J lost 4 bases, and 9 bases lay in between. The CDR3: CASSFSRTEAFF. DNA for the CDR3: TGTGCCAGCAGCTTCAGTCGCACTGAAGCTTTCTTT.

This clone was seen more than once but under ten times. The rearrangement joins TRBV10-3 to TRBJ2-1, with D possibly being TRBD1 (6 bases). CDR3 length: 12 amino acids. Germline lookup yields CDR1 ENHRY and CDR2 SYGVKD. The ends were cut back, 4 bases at V and 12 bases at J, with 13 bases in the middle. The DNA for the CDR3 is TGTGCCATCAGTGGTGGGGGCACCCGGCAGTTCTTC. Translated, it gives CAISGGGTRQFF.

The chain has TRBV29-1 and TRBJ2-7; 8 nucleotides align to TRBD1. J was trimmed by 7 bases and V by 6 bases; bases with no gene match: 11. Germline CDR1 and CDR2: SQVTM and ANQGSEA. This CDR3 has 13 amino acids. The CDR3 loop reads CSVARDRLEEQYF. CDR3 DNA: TGCAGCGTCGCCCGGGACAGGCTAGAGGAGCAGTACTTC.

This clone appeared a few times. The chain couples TRBV6-2 or TRBV6-3 to TRBJ1-5; D not certain. Germline assignment: CDR1 MNHEY and CDR2 SVGEGT. The CDR3 extends over 12 amino acids. The germline V and J ends were trimmed by 4 bases and 7 bases, with 8 bases remaining between them. This chain's CDR3 is CASSSAVQPQHF. DNA of the CDR3: TGTGCCAGCAGTTCCGCGGTGCAGCCCCAGCATTTT.

J is TRBJ1-2 and V is TRBV19, with D unresolved. This CDR3 region has 14 residues. V lost 1 base, J lost 0 bases, and 6 bases lay in between. Germline lookup yields CDR1 LNHDA and CDR2 SQIVND (reference sequence). CDR3 residues: CASSIGAANYGYTF. The DNA of the CDR3 is TGTGCCAGTAGTATAGGGGCCGCTAACTATGGCTACACCTTC. Looking up the rest from reference TRBV19 and TRBJ1-2 gives the full variable domain: DGGITQSPKYLFRKEGQNVTLSCEQNLNHDAMYWYRQDPGQGLRLIYYSQIVNDFQKGDIAEGYSVSREKKESFPLTVTSAQKNPTAFYLCASSIGAANYGYTFGSGTRLTVV.

This clone was picked up many times. The chain has TRBV25-1 and TRBJ1-5; 7 bases map to TRBD1. The ends lost 6 bases at V and 1 base at J; junction bases unmatched: 12. The CDR3 runs 17 residues. Germline V gene data show CDR1 as MGHDK and CDR2 as SYGVNS. The CDR3 protein is CASSSTTPGQSNQPQHF. The CDR3 coding sequence is TGTGCCAGCAGCTCCACAACTCCGGGACAGAGCAATCAGCCCCAGCATTTT.

This clone was seen a single time. The V and J genes are TRBV2 and TRBJ1-5, with a possible D match to TRBD1 (6 bases). The germline V gene encodes CDR1 SNHLY and CDR2 FYNNEI. Deletions cut 6 bases from V and 1 base from J, with 13 bases between. This CDR3 is built from 15 residues. The chain's CDR3 is CASRGRQGSNQPQHF. CDR3 coding DNA: TGTGCCAGCAGGGGAAGGCAGGGGAGCAATCAGCCCCAGCATTTT. The complete variable domain, with remaining parts taken from reference TRBV2 and TRBJ1-5, reads EPEVTQTPSHQVTQMGQEVILRCVPISNHLYFYWYRQILGQKVEFLVSFYNNEISEKSEIFDDQFSVERPDGSNFTLKIRSTKLEDSAMYFCASRGRQGSNQPQHFGDGTRLSIL.

The chain is built from TRBV4-3 and TRBJ1-5, with 11 bases lining up with TRBD1. This CDR3 region has 19 residues. The germline gives CDR1 LGHNA, CDR2 YSLEER. V lost 2 bases and J lost 1; bases outside the gene matches: 10. The CDR3 protein is CASSQCKSGTGGSNQPQHF. CDR3 coding DNA: TGCGCCAGCAGCCAATGTAAGTCCGGGACAGGGGGAAGCAATCAGCCCCAGCATTTT.

This sequence joins TRBV10-1 and TRBJ2-5; no clear D. Germline V gene data show CDR1 as WNHNN and CDR2 as SYGVQD (reference sequence). V was trimmed by 5 bases and J by 7 bases, leaving 11 bases between them. The CDR3 is made up of 12 amino acids. The CDR3 reads CASSSVVGTQYF. The CDR3 DNA follows: TGCGCCAGCAGTTCCGTGGTCGGGACCCAGTACTTC.

The V and J genes are TRBV18 and TRBJ2-1; 9 bases match TRBD2. Germline V CDR1 and CDR2: KGHSH, LQKENI. J lost 12 bases, V lost 1 base, and 1 base had no gene match. This CDR3 has 12 amino acids. The CDR3 region is CASSPRSGGQFF. The CDR3 DNA is TGTGCCAGCTCACCACGTAGCGGGGGGCAGTTCTTC.

The rearrangement uses TRBV11-2 and TRBJ1-3, with no clear D. CDR1 SGHAT and CDR2 FQNNGV come from the germline V gene. CDR3 length equals 13 residues. Trimming left V 3 bases short and J 0 bases short, with 3 bases between. CDR3 in DNA: TGTGCCAGCAGCTTTCGCTCTGGAAACACCATATATTTT. Protein product: CASSFRSGNTIYF.

The V and J genes are TRBV7-2 and TRBJ2-7; 9 nucleotides agree with TRBD2. CDR1 and CDR2 (germline): SGHTA, FQGNSA. Trimming took 2 bases from V and 7 from J; bases not matched to a gene: 6. The CDR3 covers 14 residues. DNA of the CDR3: TGTGCCAGCAGCTTAATGAGACTAGCGGAAGAGCAGTACTTC. It is translated as CASSLMRLAEEQYF.

The genes are TRBV2 and TRBJ2-4, with TRBD2 identical over 7 bases. Trimming removed 1 base from V and 8 bases from J; junction bases left unmatched: 5. Germline-derived CDR1 and CDR2 are SNHLY and FYNNEI. CDR3 size: 14 residues. CDR3 in DNA: TGTGCCAGCAGTGAAGGTTGGGGGAGGGACATTCAGTACTTC. Amino acids: CASSEGWGRDIQYF. The whole variable domain, remainder taken from reference TRBV2 and TRBJ2-4, is EPEVTQTPSHQVTQMGQEVILRCVPISNHLYFYWYRQILGQKVEFLVSFYNNEISEKSEIFDDQFSVERPDGSNFTLKIRSTKLEDSAMYFCASSEGWGRDIQYFGAGTRLSVL.

This chain joins TRBV4-2 and TRBJ1-1; D is undetermined. In germline, CDR1 is LGHNA, CDR2 YNFKEQ. Trimming removed 2 bases at V and 3 bases at J, with 10 bases between. The CDR3 consists of 14 residues. CDR3 region: CASSQSGMDTEAFF. DNA for the CDR3: TGTGCCAGCAGCCAATCAGGTATGGACACTGAAGCTTTCTTT.